This T cell receptor (beta chain) is from a study of T-cell memory formation after mild COVID-19 (TCRdb year 2021). About the study as a whole: Most TCR sequence clusters were specific to one of the two donors. The cohort comprised two young, previously healthy adult volunteers, one female and one male. Longitudinal TCRalpha and TCRbeta repertoire sequencing tracked T-cell clones expanding and contracting after mild COVID-19 in a couple of donors.

Here V drops 4 bases and J drops 1 base, and the junction holds 3 bases not matched to any gene. The CDR3 sequence holds 15 residues, the cysteine and phenylalanine included. Only CDR3 DNA remains: 45 bases, in frame from the first base. The germline V gene gives CDR1 as SGHDT and CDR2 as YYEEEE. In regard to this clonotype: There is no known antigen for this receptor. The input lacks base qualities; no much larger clone sits a single base away.

PBMCs were isolated by Ficoll-Paque density gradient centrifugation. Instrument used: Illumina NovaSeq 6000. Using 5'RACE with constant-segment primers, TCRalpha and TCRbeta cDNA libraries were constructed, with sample barcodes and unique molecular identifiers added in the process. RNA was extracted from every sample with Trizol reagent. The libraries were amplified in two PCR steps, and the second step added a second sample barcode and Illumina TruSeq adapters. The libraries were sequenced on an Illumina NovaSeq using 2 x 150 bp paired-end reads. From the authors' description of their analysis: With migec v1.2.7, reads were demultiplexed and then collapsed into UMI-guided consensus sequences. With mixcr v2.1.11, UMI consensuses were aligned to TRA and TRB V and J templates and assembled into clonotypes. Clonotypes were classified as expanded or contracted when called significant by both edgeR and NoisET, with noise models trained on biological replicates. For edgeR calls, the cutoffs were a false discovery rate-adjusted p below 0.01 and a log2 fold-change threshold of 1. PCA with hierarchical clustering of max-normalized trajectories of the 1000 most abundant clonotypes was used as exploratory dynamics analysis. Separately sequenced CD4+ and CD8+ repertoires were used to assign a CD4 or CD8 phenotype to each responding clone. TCRdb took the public reads, trimmed them with fastp at Q25, ran MiXCR for clone calling and kept in-frame beta chains. Duplicate CDR3 protein sequences are folded into a single record with the most common DNA and genes. For this entry, the V and J calls and clone size follow TCRdb and not the study's own pipeline. Here the sample has about 360,000 distinct CDR3 sequences; around 14% occur a single time. Around a fifth of the sample is taken by the ten largest.

Beyond this particular receptor, the publication reports: Clones that contracted from day 15 to 85 showed balanced CD4/CD8 phenotypes, whereas a second wave of clones that expanded from day 15 to 37 leaned towards CD4+. Some responding clones were detected in pre-infection memory, which suggested that pre-existing cross-reactive memory T cells had joined the SARS-CoV-2 response. SARS-CoV-2 specificity was not confirmed for the second-wave clones peaking on day 37. Contracting CD4+ clones turned up mainly in the CM and EM memory subsets, whereas EMRA was where CD8+ clones were enriched. The study covered only a couple of mild cases, and larger cohorts including severe cases with pre-infection samples were considered necessary.

The material sequenced was PBMCs or a T cell subset sorted from them (not recorded which). This clonotype originated in a man aged 18 to 29 who had mild COVID-19 (a few samples of this study predate the infection). The sample titles of this study are shuffled in the database, so cell type and time point are left out; the donor was told from shared clones. The chain is encoded by TRBV5-6 joined to TRBJ2-3, and TRBD2 aligns with 10 junction nucleotides. The DNA sequence is TGTGCCAGCAGCCCCGGGACTAGCGGCACAGATACGCAGTATTTT. Translated, this is CASSPGTSGTDTQYF.